Listed here is a single T cell receptor beta chain. Its target is unknown. The V and J ends lost 7 bases and 7 bases respectively, with 16 bases between them. The length of the CDR3 is 12 residues. Germline-derived CDR1 and CDR2 are SQVTM and ANQGSEA. In the library, individual cDNA molecules carried attached unique molecular identifiers. MiXCR was run by TCRdb on the 5' RACE reads, yielding one entry per CDR3 protein. This sample has some 82,000 distinct CDR3 sequences, with 9.5% to 13% found just once. This sample was taken from a study of early T cells in non-severe SARS-CoV-2 infection. Study in general: Investigators sequenced bulk RNA drawn from unsorted whole blood, and chains remained unpaired.

Study-level points and caveats: There was a bias toward anti-spike CD8 responses in VDJdb matching, which missed private and CD4 specificities.

The sequencing sample was made of whole blood. J is TRBJ1-2 and V is TRBV29-1; D remains unclear. This TCR was sampled from an adult who was a healthcare worker with PCR-confirmed SARS-CoV-2 infection or an uninfected control (not recorded which). CDR3 DNA sequence: TGCAGCGCGACCCTTCCCCAACTTGGCTACACCTTC. Translated: CSATLPQLGYTF.